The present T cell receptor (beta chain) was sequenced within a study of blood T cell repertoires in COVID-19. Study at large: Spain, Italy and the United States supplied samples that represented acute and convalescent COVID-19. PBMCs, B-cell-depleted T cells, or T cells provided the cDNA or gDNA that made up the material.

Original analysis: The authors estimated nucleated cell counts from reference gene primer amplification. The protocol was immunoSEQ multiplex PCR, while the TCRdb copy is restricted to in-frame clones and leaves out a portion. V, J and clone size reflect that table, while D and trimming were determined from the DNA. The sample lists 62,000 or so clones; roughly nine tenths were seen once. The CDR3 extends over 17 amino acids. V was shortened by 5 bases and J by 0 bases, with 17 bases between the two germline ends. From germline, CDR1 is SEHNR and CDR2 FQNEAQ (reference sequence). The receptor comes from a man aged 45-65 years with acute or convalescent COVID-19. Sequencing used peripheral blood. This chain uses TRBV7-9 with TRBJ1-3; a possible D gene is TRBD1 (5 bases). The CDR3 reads CASSEPQGLSSGNTIYF. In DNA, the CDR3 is TGTGCCAGCAGCGAGCCTCAGGGATTAAGCTCTGGAAACACCATATATTTT.